This TCR beta chain stems from a study of blood T cell repertoires in COVID-19. For the study at large: Samples of COVID-19 (acute and convalescent) were obtained from the United States, Italy and Spain. Sources were T cells, B-cell-depleted T cells, or PBMCs; the material itself was cDNA or gDNA.

As originally analysed: Cell counts per sample came from amplifying reference gene primers. Here immunoSEQ multiplex PCR was the method, and the copy in TCRdb shows in-frame clones only, minus some. The V and J calls and the clone size are those of that table, but D and trimming were determined from the DNA. The table lists under 100,000 clones, 89% of them singletons. The CDR3 runs to 14 residues. Germline lookup yields CDR1 SGHRS and CDR2 YFSETQ. V was pared by 4 bases and J by 0 bases, with 4 bases of the junction left unmatched. The gene calls are TRBV5-1 and TRBJ2-7, with 7 bases identical to TRBD2. This TCR was sampled from a man aged 55 to 70 with COVID-19, enrolled during active disease. The sequencing input was peripheral blood. The CDR3 is CASSPGTNSYEQYF. CDR3 nucleotide sequence: TGCGCCAGCAGCCCCGGGACTAACTCCTACGAGCAGTACTTC.